A selection of T cell receptor beta chains follows, all from one sample in a study of cytomegalovirus exposure and HLA in healthy donors. The data were produced by immunoSEQ multiplex PCR, yet TCRdb's version contains in-frame clones alone and is incomplete. Among about 170,000 clones, roughly 80% were seen once, and the ten largest hold about 0.82%. The sequenced sample consisted of PBMCs. All receptors come from a woman aged 18-30 years in good health and CMV-seronegative. The CDR3 runs from the conserved cysteine through the conserved F or W. Each record gives: CDR3 DNA, CDR3 protein, V gene, J gene, clone size, D gene. A D gene is named only where the DNA matches it firmly. Some rows have no size entry. The others give once, few or many, or a class for an expanded clone.

TGTGCCAGCAGTTTAATGACTGTGGGGAGGGATGAAAAACTGTTTTTT,CASSLMTVGRDEKLFF,TRBV28,TRBJ1-4,few,-
TGTGCCACCAGCAGAGAAAGGGGGACAGTTCTGTACAATGAGCAGTTCTTC,CATSRERGTVLYNEQFF,TRBV15,TRBJ2-1,-,TRBD1
TGCGCCAGCTCTCCCGCCGGACAGGCGGGAAACCAGCCCCAGCATTTT,CASSPAGQAGNQPQHF,TRBV10-2,TRBJ1-5,-,TRBD1
TGTGCCAGCAGTTTTAGGGGGTCCGCGGTTCAAGAGACCCAGTACTTC,CASSFRGSAVQETQYF,TRBV28,TRBJ2-5,-,-
TGCGCCAGCAGCTTGGAAGGGAGAGTATCAGAGACCCAGTACTTC,CASSLEGRVSETQYF,TRBV5-1,TRBJ2-5,-,-
TGTGCCAGCAGCAAAGGGGATTTTCCTACAGGGGACATCAATCAGCCCCAGCATTTT,CASSKGDFPTGDINQPQHF,TRBV21-1,TRBJ1-5,-,-
TGTGCCAGCAGTTTGTTTTCTCGGAACAGTCCCACTGAAGCTTTCTTT,CASSLFSRNSPTEAFF,TRBV28,TRBJ1-1,-,-
TGTGCCAGCAGTTTATTGGGCAACTCCTACGAGCAGTACTTC,CASSLLGNSYEQYF,TRBV28,TRBJ2-7,few,-
TGTGCCAGCAGTGACTCACGGACAGGGGAAAAACTGTTTTTT,CASSDSRTGEKLFF,TRBV27,TRBJ1-4,-,TRBD1
TGCGCCAGCAGCTTGCGTTCGCCAGGGAACACCGGGGAGCTGTTTTTT,CASSLRSPGNTGELFF,TRBV5-1,TRBJ2-2,-,-
TGTGCCAGCAGCTCTACAGGGGTAGGGCTAGCGGGCGCCTCAGTGCAGCAGTACTTC,CASSSTGVGLAGASVQQYF,TRBV7-9,TRBJ2-7,-,-